Detailed here is one T cell receptor (beta chain). The antigen is not known. Method: immunoSEQ multiplex PCR; TCRdb's copy keeps in-frame clones and lacks some. Here the sample spans 85,000 to 130,000 clones, over 90% being singletons. The entry originates in a study of siplizumab effects on memory and regulatory T cells. Points from the study as a whole: Alloreactive sequences from unstimulated CD4+ memory cells fell significantly with siplizumab.

This receptor was identified in a human donor in good health. Sequencing was carried out using Tregs sorted from blood.

CDR3 coding DNA: TGTGCCAGTAGTCCCGGGGGAAGGGGACGGGCAGATACGCAGTATTTT. The encoded protein is CASSPGGRGRADTQYF. The chain links TRBV19 to TRBJ2-3, with a tentative D call TRBD2 (6 bases). CDR3 length equals 16 residues. The V gene lost 5 bases and the J gene lost 4 bases, with 19 bases spanning the gap. The germline V gene encodes CDR1 LNHDA and CDR2 SQIVND (reference sequence).